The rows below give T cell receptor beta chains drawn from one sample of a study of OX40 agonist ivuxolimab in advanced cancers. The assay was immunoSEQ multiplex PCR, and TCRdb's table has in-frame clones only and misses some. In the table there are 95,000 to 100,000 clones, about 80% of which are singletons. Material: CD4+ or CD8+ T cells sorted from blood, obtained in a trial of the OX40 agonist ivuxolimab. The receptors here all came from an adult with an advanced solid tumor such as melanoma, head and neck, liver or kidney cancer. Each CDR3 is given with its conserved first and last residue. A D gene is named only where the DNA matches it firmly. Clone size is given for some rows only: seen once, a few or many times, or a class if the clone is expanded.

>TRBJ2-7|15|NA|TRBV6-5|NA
CATAPIGGPSYEQYF
TGTGCCACGGCTCCCATAGGGGGTCCTTCCTACGAGCAGTACTTC
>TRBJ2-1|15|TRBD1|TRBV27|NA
CASSYRQGAFNEQFF
TGTGCCAGCAGTTATCGACAGGGGGCGTTTAATGAGCAGTTCTTC
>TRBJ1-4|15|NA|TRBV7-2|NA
CASSLQTALNEKLFF
TGTGCCAGCAGCTTACAGACAGCCCTTAATGAAAAACTGTTTTTT
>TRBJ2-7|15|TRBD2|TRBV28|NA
CASSPMTSGGKEQYF
TGTGCCAGCAGTCCTATGACTAGCGGTGGGAAGGAGCAGTACTTC
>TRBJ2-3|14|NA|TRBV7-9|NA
CAALRSGGGDTQYF
TGTGCCGCACTCCGGTCGGGGGGCGGTGATACGCAGTATTTT
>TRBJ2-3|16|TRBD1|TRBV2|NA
CASSEVRTGGGDTQYF
TGTGCCAGCAGTGAGGTTCGGACAGGGGGTGGAGATACGCAGTATTTT
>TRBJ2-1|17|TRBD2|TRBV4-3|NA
CASSLGLAGGSYNEQFF
TGCGCCAGCAGCCTGGGACTAGCGGGAGGGTCCTACAATGAGCAGTTCTTC
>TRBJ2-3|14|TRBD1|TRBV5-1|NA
CASSFGQGTDTQYF
TGCGCCAGCAGCTTTGGACAGGGTACAGATACGCAGTATTTT
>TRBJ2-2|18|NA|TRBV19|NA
CASSVDDWGNVITGELFF
TGTGCCAGTAGTGTCGACGACTGGGGCAACGTGATCACCGGGGAGCTGTTTTTT
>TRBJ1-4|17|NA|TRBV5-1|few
CASSHGTPGATNEKLFF
TGCGCCAGCAGCCACGGAACACCAGGGGCAACTAATGAAAAACTGTTTTTT
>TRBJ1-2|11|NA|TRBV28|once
CASMSRYGYTF
TGTGCCAGCATGAGCCGTTATGGCTACACCTTC
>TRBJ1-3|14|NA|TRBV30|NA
CAWRGGRSGNTIYF
TGTGCCTGGAGGGGCGGGCGGTCTGGAAACACCATATATTTT
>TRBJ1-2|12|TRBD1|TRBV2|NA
CASLDRAYGYTF
TGTGCCAGCCTCGACAGGGCCTATGGCTACACCTTC
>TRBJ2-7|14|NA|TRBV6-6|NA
CASSAGQASYEQYF
TGTGCCAGCAGTGCAGGGCAAGCCTCCTACGAGCAGTACTTC
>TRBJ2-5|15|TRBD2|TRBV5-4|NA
CASSLGGGLQETQYF
TGTGCCAGCAGCTTAGGCGGGGGACTCCAAGAGACCCAGTACTTC
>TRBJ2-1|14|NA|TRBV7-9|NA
CASSSSRGLNEQFF
TGTGCCAGCAGCTCGAGTCGGGGGCTTAATGAGCAGTTCTTC
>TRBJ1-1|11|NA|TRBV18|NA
CASSPGAEAFF
TGTGCCAGCTCACCAGGAGCTGAAGCTTTCTTT